This entry is about one T cell receptor (beta chain). The target antigen is unknown. The CDR3 length is 17 residues. Trimming took 2 bases from V and 4 from J; bases not matched to a gene: 5. Germline-derived CDR1 and CDR2 are SGHTA and FQGNSA. Using immunoSEQ multiplex PCR, the repertoire was profiled, and TCRdb retains in-frame clones only, with some absent. The sample contains 65,000 to 90,000 clones, 92% of which appear only once. The data were obtained in a study of graft-versus-host responses after intestinal transplantation. For the study at large: The transplants performed in recipients were multivisceral, liver-intestinal, or isolated intestinal. Uniformly, recipients were administered anti-thymocyte globulin induction with subsequent tacrolimus and steroids for around 3 years. Findings and caveats of the study: Early post-transplant declines in HvG were associated with peak levels of circulating GvH clones.

The sample here was unstimulated CD8+ T cells sorted from spleen or lymph node cells, taken before transplant. The chain links TRBV7-2 to TRBJ2-2; TRBD2 matches 12 bases. The clonotype was recovered from a human donor who was the organ donor for an intestinal transplant. CDR3 region: CASSLLAGGLSTGELFF. The CDR3 DNA sequence: TGTGCCAGCAGCTTACTAGCGGGGGGGCTGAGCACCGGGGAGCTGTTTTTT.